These T cell receptor beta chains were read from a single sample in a study of shared clonotypes between healthy human individuals. Only in-frame clones appear in the TCRdb table, and some are missing; sequencing was by immunoSEQ multiplex PCR. This table holds hundreds of thousands of clones, 90% to 95% found once. Sequencing was performed on naive CD8+ T cells sorted from blood. The origin of the receptors is a young man in good health. CDR3s include the opening cysteine and the closing phenylalanine or tryptophan. The D gene is left open where the match is weak. A row's size may be missing; if present it is once, few, many or a size class.

CDR3	DNA	J	V	size	D
CASSPPVAGGNTEAFF	TGTGCCAGCAGCCCCCCTGTGGCAGGGGGGAACACTGAAGCTTTCTTT	TRBJ1-1	TRBV11-2	.	TRBD1
CASSGRDRVGDSTDTQYF	TGTGCCAGCAGCGGTCGGGACAGGGTCGGTGATAGCACAGATACGCAGTATTTT	TRBJ2-3	TRBV9	.	TRBD1
CASSPGLAGRVGEQFF	TGTGCCAGCAGCCCCGGACTAGCGGGCCGTGTGGGTGAGCAGTTCTTC	TRBJ2-1	TRBV11-3	.	TRBD2
CASSLVLTRQVLSGANVLTF	TGTGCCAGCAGCTTGGTTCTTACGAGACAGGTCCTATCTGGGGCCAACGTCCTGACTTTC	TRBJ2-6	TRBV5-5	.	.
CASSFRRSPNNEQFF	TGTGCCAGCAGTTTCCGGAGGTCTCCTAACAATGAGCAGTTCTTC	TRBJ2-1	TRBV7-2	once	.
CASSQGAANYGYTF	TGTGCCAGCAGCCAGGGGGCCGCTAACTATGGCTACACCTTC	TRBJ1-2	TRBV7-2	few	TRBD1
CASSGNRGPSYNEQFF	TGTGCCAGCAGCGGAAACAGGGGGCCCTCCTACAATGAGCAGTTCTTC	TRBJ2-1	TRBV7-9	.	TRBD1
CASSLDRGQLYEQYF	TGTGCCAGCAGCTTAGACAGGGGGCAGCTCTACGAGCAGTACTTC	TRBJ2-7	TRBV7-3	.	TRBD1
CASSNGGTDTQYF	TGTGCCAGCAGCAACGGGGGCACAGATACGCAGTATTTT	TRBJ2-3	TRBV9	.	.
CASSNRDGERDTQYF	TGTGCCAGCAGTAACCGGGACGGGGAACGTGATACGCAGTATTTT	TRBJ2-3	TRBV7-8	.	.
CASSLTGSSYNEQFF	TGTGCCAGCAGCTTAACGGGAAGCTCCTACAATGAGCAGTTCTTC	TRBJ2-1	TRBV7-3	.	.
CASSVDLGQGRTDTQYF	TGTGCCAGCAGCGTAGATCTGGGCCAGGGTCGCACAGATACGCAGTATTTT	TRBJ2-3	TRBV9	.	.
CASSLAGDTDTQYF	TGTGCCAGCAGCTTAGCAGGGGACACAGATACGCAGTATTTT	TRBJ2-3	TRBV7-6	.	.
CASSPLGRGNEKLFF	TGCGCCAGCAGCCCCTTAGGTCGGGGGAATGAAAAACTGTTTTTT	TRBJ1-4	TRBV4-1	.	.
CASSFGTGNQPQHF	TGTGCCAGCAGTTTCGGGACCGGCAATCAGCCCCAGCATTTT	TRBJ1-5	TRBV27	.	.
CTSSSCQGQINYGYTF	TGCACCAGCAGCAGCTGTCAAGGACAGATAAACTATGGCTACACCTTC	TRBJ1-2	TRBV1	.	.
CSVVPYLGGGEAFF	TGCAGCGTTGTTCCCTACCTTGGGGGGGGTGAAGCTTTCTTT	TRBJ1-1	TRBV29-1	.	.
CASSWDPGTDLYEQFF	TGCGCCAGCAGCTGGGACCCGGGGACTGACCTATATGAGCAGTTCTTC	TRBJ2-1	TRBV5-1	.	.
CASTPPQLSAGELFF	TGTGCCAGCACCCCCCCCCAGTTAAGCGCCGGGGAGCTGTTTTTT	TRBJ2-2	TRBV7-9	.	.
CASRFQGTYEQYF	TGTGCCAGCCGCTTCCAGGGAACTTACGAGCAGTACTTC	TRBJ2-7	TRBV28	.	.
CASHPAGVNTEAFF	TGTGCCAGCCATCCGGCTGGGGTGAACACTGAAGCTTTCTTT	TRBJ1-1	TRBV6-5	.	.
CASSWSGSGANVLTF	TGCGCCAGCAGCTGGTCAGGGTCTGGGGCCAACGTCCTGACTTTC	TRBJ2-6	TRBV5-1	.	.
CASSLDDNEQFF	TGTGCCAGCAGTTTAGACGACAATGAGCAGTTCTTC	TRBJ2-1	TRBV28	many	.
CASSPAAGTSNYEQYF	TGTGCCAGCAGCCCAGCCGCCGGGACTAGCAACTACGAGCAGTACTTC	TRBJ2-7	TRBV7-6	.	TRBD2
CASSSSGTEETQYF	TGTGCCAGCAGCTCCTCGGGAACCGAAGAGACCCAGTACTTC	TRBJ2-5	TRBV7-9	.	.
CASSTQPLAGRTDTQYF	TGTGCCAGTAGTACCCAGCCGTTGGCGGGAAGAACAGATACGCAGTATTTT	TRBJ2-3	TRBV19	.	.
CASSFWGSSYEQYF	TGTGCCAGCAGCTTTTGGGGGAGCTCCTACGAGCAGTACTTC	TRBJ2-7	TRBV5-5	.	.
CASSPRWATNTNTIYF	TGTGCCAGCTCACCACGCTGGGCGACCAACACAAACACCATATATTTT	TRBJ1-3	TRBV18	.	.
CASSPSPAYEQYF	TGTGCCAGCAGCCCCTCTCCTGCCTACGAGCAGTACTTC	TRBJ2-7	TRBV5-5	.	.